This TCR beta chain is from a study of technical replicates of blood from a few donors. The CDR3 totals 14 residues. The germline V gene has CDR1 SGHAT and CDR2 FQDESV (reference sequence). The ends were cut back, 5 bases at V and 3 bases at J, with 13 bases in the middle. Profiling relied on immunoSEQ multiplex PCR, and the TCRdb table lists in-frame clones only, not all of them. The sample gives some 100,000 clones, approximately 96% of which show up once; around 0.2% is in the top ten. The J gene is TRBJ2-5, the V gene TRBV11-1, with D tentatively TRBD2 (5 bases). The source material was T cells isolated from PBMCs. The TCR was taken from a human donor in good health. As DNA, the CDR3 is TGTGCCAGCAGCGCCCGGGGTTCCAAAGAGACCCAGTACTTC. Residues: CASSARGSKETQYF.